The 10 T cell receptor beta chains below were found in one sample sequenced in a study of CD8 T cells in Susac syndrome. About 0.5 to 1 ug RNA was reverse transcribed with random hexamers. TCRdb itself ran the immunoSEQ multiplex PCR reads through MiXCR, one entry per CDR3 protein. The table lists some 160,000 distinct CDR3 sequences, 85% to 95% of them singletons, with 0.15% to 0.2% in the top ten. Source material: CD8+ T cells from PBMCs. The origin of the receptors is a human donor with multiple sclerosis.

The V and J genes are TRBV24-1 and TRBJ2-1; D is undetermined. Looked up from germline, CDR1 is KGHDR and CDR2 is SFDVKD. Trimming pared 7 bases from V and 6 bases from J, leaving 9 bases between. CDR3 length equals 12 residues. The CDR3 reads CATRGFSNEQFF. In DNA, the CDR3 is TGTGCCACCAGGGGTTTCTCCAATGAGCAGTTCTTC.

The V call is TRBV28, the J call TRBJ2-7; the D gene could be TRBD1 or TRBD2 (5 bases each). CDR1 is MDHEN and CDR2 is SYDVKM in the germline V gene. This CDR3 spans 14 amino acids. The ends were cut back, 5 bases at V and 3 bases at J, with 14 bases in the middle. The CDR3 here is CASSPRDRYYEQYF. The DNA of the CDR3 is TGTGCCAGCAGTCCACGGGACCGCTACTACGAGCAGTACTTC.

The V gene is TRBV29-1, the J gene TRBJ1-2; TRBD1 matches at 7 bases. V lost 4 bases to trimming and J lost 8 bases; unmatched junction nucleotides: 4. The CDR3 sequence is 11 residues long. Germline V gives CDR1 SQVTM, CDR2 ANQGSEA. The CDR3 region has the DNA TGCAGCGTTGCGGGGACAGAGGGCTACACCTTC. Its protein product is CSVAGTEGYTF. The whole variable domain, remainder taken from reference TRBV29-1 and TRBJ1-2, is SAVISQKPSRDICQRGTSLTIQCQVDSQVTMMFWYRQQPGQSLTLIATANQGSEATYESGFVIDKFPISRPNLTFSTLTVSNMSPEDSSIYLCSVAGTEGYTFGSGTRLTVV.

The chain couples TRBV13 to TRBJ1-1; no definite D call. In germline, CDR1 is PRHDT, CDR2 FYEKMQ (reference sequence). This CDR3 comprises 11 residues. The V and J ends lost 8 bases and 6 bases respectively, with 10 bases between them. In DNA, the CDR3 is TGTGCCAGCGCCCAGGATTCTGAAGCTTTCTTT. The encoded protein is CASAQDSEAFF.

The chain has TRBV29-1 and TRBJ2-1; the D gene is possibly TRBD2 (6 bases). CDR1 SQVTM and CDR2 ANQGSEA come from the germline V gene. This CDR3 is built from 14 residues. The ends were cut back, 4 bases at V and 0 bases at J, with 10 bases in the middle. The CDR3 DNA reads as TGCAGCGTTGGCGAGGAGGGCTCCTACAATGAGCAGTTCTTC. It yields the protein CSVGEEGSYNEQFF.

This rearrangement joins TRBV20-1 to TRBJ1-1; D gene uncertain. The V gene lost 0 bases and the J gene lost 5 bases, with 7 bases spanning the gap. The V gene's germline CDR1 is DFQATT and CDR2 SNEGSKA (reference sequence). The CDR3 loop spans 12 amino acids. This CDR3 is CSARDWRTEAFF. The CDR3 DNA is TGCAGTGCTAGAGATTGGCGTACTGAAGCTTTCTTT.

This chain connects TRBV29-1 to TRBJ1-1, with 7 positions matching TRBD1. The CDR3 has 13 residues. V gave up 5 bases and J gave up 5 bases; unmatched junction bases: 8. The V gene's germline CDR1 is SQVTM and CDR2 ANQGSEA. DNA for the CDR3: TGCAGCGTTCGGGACAGCCTAAGTACTGAAGCTTTCTTT. Translation: CSVRDSLSTEAFF.

The V and J genes are TRBV20-1 and TRBJ2-5; tentative D call: TRBD2 (5 bases). This CDR3 is 12 amino acids long. V was shortened by 5 bases and J by 3 bases, with 10 bases between the two germline ends. CDR1 DFQATT and CDR2 SNEGSKA come from the germline V gene (reference sequence). CDR3 nucleotides: TGCAGTGCTCCCCGGGATAAAGAGACCCAGTACTTC. This gives the protein CSAPRDKETQYF.

The chain has TRBV29-1 and TRBJ1-1; D is ambiguous. The germline V gene has CDR1 SQVTM and CDR2 ANQGSEA. The CDR3 is made up of 11 amino acids. With 7 bases removed from V and 0 bases from J, the gap between germline ends came to 6 bases. CDR3 in DNA: TGCAGCGGAAAGATGAACACTGAAGCTTTCTTT. Encoded protein: CSGKMNTEAFF.

About this clonotype: Its ends do not fully match the called genes, so a read error is possible. The rearrangement uses TRBV29-1 and TRBJ1-2, with unresolved D. Germline V gives CDR1 SQVTM, CDR2 ANQGSEA. The CDR3 has 14 amino acids. The CDR3 protein is CSIEAPGRYYGYTF. For the CDR3, the DNA is TGCAGCATTGAAGCTCCAGGCCGATACTATGGCTACACCTTC.